These 10 T cell receptor beta chains were all obtained from the same sample, sequenced in a study of T-cell memory formation after mild COVID-19. A single record per CDR3 protein comes from TCRdb applying MiXCR to the 5' RACE reads. This table has roughly 600,000 distinct CDR3 sequences, roughly 18% appearing once. Sequenced input: PBMCs or a T cell subset sorted from them (not recorded which). These receptors all come from an adult woman who had mild COVID-19 (a few samples of this study predate the infection). Cell type and time point are not known.

CDR3 in amino acids: CSVGSNTEAFF. CDR3 DNA: TGCAGCGTTGGGTCCAACACTGAAGCTTTCTTT. The chain joins TRBV29-1 to TRBJ1-1, with no clear D. Trimming pared 4 bases from V and 2 bases from J, leaving 5 bases between. Germline V gene data show CDR1 as SQVTM and CDR2 as ANQGSEA. The CDR3 spans 11 residues.

Only one count was recorded for this clonotype. This sequence joins TRBV11-3 and TRBJ2-7, with 8 bases identical to TRBD1. CDR1 is SGHNT, CDR2 YENEEA, per germline. J gave up 4 bases and V 1 base, and 12 bases lay outside the gene matches. The CDR3 sequence is 17 residues long. CDR3 sequence reads: CASSLAGRTGFLYEQYF. In DNA, the CDR3 is TGTGCCAGCAGCTTAGCAGGGAGGACAGGGTTTTTGTACGAGCAGTACTTC.

This clonotype was seen a handful of times. V is TRBV4-1 and J is TRBJ2-3, with 14 bases that match TRBD2. CDR3 length: 17 amino acids. The junction had 11 bases not matched to a gene; V was cut back by 6 bases and J by 6 bases. CDR1 and CDR2 from the germline V gene are MGHRA and YSYEKL. The CDR3 nucleotides are TGCGCCAGCAGTCTGGGACTAGCGGGGGTGAGCCAGGATACGCAGTATTTT. Protein sequence: CASSLGLAGVSQDTQYF.

This clonotype was observed a few times. The chain recombines TRBV21-1 with TRBJ2-3; no DNA check was done on the table's D call, TRBD1. TRBV21-1 counts as a pseudogene. The CDR3 length is 13 residues. The CDR3 sequence: CAGTDTSTDTQYF. CDR3 DNA: TGTGCCGGGACAGACACTAGCACAGATACGCAGTATTTT.

J is TRBJ1-1 and V is TRBV12-3 or TRBV12-4, with D unresolved. The CDR3 loop spans 12 amino acids. Trimming stripped 6 bases from V and 3 bases from J, with 8 bases between. CDR3 amino acids: CASSDKDTEAFF. DNA of the CDR3: TGTGCCAGCAGCGACAAAGACACTGAAGCTTTCTTT.

This clonotype was seen a handful of times. The V and J genes are TRBV4-1 and TRBJ2-7, with D maybe TRBD1 (6 bases). The CDR3 extends over 13 amino acids. Trimming left V 3 bases short and J 6 bases short, with 12 bases between. CDR1 and CDR2 from the germline V gene are MGHRA and YSYEKL. The CDR3: CASSQATGFEQYF. CDR3 bases: TGCGCCAGCAGCCAGGCTACAGGGTTCGAGCAGTACTTC.

This clonotype occurred a few times. The chain has TRBV3-1 and TRBJ2-1; weak D call: TRBD1 (5 bases). The V end lost 0 bases, the J end lost 4 bases, and 16 bases lay between the germline ends. Germline loops: CDR1 LGHDT, CDR2 YNNKEL (reference sequence). The CDR3 is made up of 17 amino acids. The CDR3 DNA is TGTGCCAGCAGCCAAGATCGTGCAGGGCCGAAATACAATGAGCAGTTCTTC. Translated: CASSQDRAGPKYNEQFF.

This chain links TRBV11-3 with TRBJ2-7; 13 positions agree with TRBD2. The trim removed 5 bases at V and 1 base at J, leaving 5 bases unmatched. The length of the CDR3 is 16 residues. Germline V gives CDR1 SGHNT, CDR2 YENEEA. CDR3 protein: CASSPSLAGGSYEQYF. Here the CDR3 DNA reads TGTGCCAGCAGCCCCTCACTAGCGGGAGGGTCCTACGAGCAGTACTTC.

The V gene is TRBV3-1, the J gene TRBJ1-6, with D possibly being TRBD1 (6 bases). The length of the CDR3 is 14 residues. Looked up from germline, CDR1 is LGHDT and CDR2 is YNNKEL (reference sequence). The V end was cut by 2 bases, the J end by 8 bases, with 10 bases between. The CDR3 protein is CASSQIQGHSPLHF. The CDR3 DNA reads as TGTGCCAGCAGCCAAATTCAGGGGCATTCACCCCTCCACTTT.

CDR3 sequence reads: CSAVQGSGTEAFF. CDR3 nucleotide sequence: TGCAGTGCTGTCCAGGGGTCGGGCACTGAAGCTTTCTTT. V usage is TRBV20-1 and J usage is TRBJ1-1, with TRBD1 as a possible D gene (6 bases). The germline CDR1 and CDR2 sequences are DFQATT and SNEGSKA (reference sequence). This CDR3 region has 13 residues. Deletions cut 5 bases from V and 4 bases from J, with 14 bases between.